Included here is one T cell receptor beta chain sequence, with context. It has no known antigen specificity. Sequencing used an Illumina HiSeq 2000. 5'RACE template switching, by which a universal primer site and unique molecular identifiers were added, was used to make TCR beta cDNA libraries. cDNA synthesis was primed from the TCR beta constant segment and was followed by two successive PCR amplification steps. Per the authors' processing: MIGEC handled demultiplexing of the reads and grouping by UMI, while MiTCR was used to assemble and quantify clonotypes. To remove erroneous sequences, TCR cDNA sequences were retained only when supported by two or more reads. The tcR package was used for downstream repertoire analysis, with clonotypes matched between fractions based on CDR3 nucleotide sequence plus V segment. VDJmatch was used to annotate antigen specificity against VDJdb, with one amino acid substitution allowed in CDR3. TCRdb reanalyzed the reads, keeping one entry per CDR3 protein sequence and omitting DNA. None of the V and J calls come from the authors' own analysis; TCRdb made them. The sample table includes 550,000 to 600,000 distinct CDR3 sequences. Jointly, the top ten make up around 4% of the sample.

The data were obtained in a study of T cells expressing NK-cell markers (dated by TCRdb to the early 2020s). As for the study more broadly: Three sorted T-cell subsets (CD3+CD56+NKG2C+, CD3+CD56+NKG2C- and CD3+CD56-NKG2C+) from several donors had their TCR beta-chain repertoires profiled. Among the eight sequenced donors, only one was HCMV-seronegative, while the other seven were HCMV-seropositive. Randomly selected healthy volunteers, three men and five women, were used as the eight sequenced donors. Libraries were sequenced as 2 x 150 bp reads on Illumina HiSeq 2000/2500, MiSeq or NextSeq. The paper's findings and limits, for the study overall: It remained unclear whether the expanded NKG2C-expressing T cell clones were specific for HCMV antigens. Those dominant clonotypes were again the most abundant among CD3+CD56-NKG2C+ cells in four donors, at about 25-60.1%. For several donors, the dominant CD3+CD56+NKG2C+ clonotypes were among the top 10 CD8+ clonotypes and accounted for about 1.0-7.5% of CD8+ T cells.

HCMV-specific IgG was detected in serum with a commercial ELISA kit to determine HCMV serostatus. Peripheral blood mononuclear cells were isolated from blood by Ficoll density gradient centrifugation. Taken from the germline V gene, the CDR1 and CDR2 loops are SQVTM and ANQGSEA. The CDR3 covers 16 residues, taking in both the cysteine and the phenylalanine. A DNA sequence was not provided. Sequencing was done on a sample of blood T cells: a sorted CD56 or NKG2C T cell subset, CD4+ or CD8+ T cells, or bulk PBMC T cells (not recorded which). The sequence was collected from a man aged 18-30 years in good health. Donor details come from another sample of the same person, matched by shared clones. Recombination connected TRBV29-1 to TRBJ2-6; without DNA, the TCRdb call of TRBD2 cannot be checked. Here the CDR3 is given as CSVEGTGRAGANVLTF.